This TCR beta chain was profiled in a study of a mutant IDH1 vaccine in newly diagnosed glioma. Study-wide background: Treated individuals were around 62% male and roughly 40% female, averaging 40.4 years of age. Patients got radiotherapy, temozolomide, or both beforehand, and most got both. Study-level results: Researchers report vaccine-induced immune responses in about 94% of patients. Pseudoprogression showed no apparent link to changes in top peripheral T cell clonotypes.

Sequencing was performed with immunoSEQ multiplex PCR; in TCRdb, only in-frame clones are kept and a portion is missing. The table shows about 66,000 clones, with approximately 86% occurring only once. Note on this clone: The antigen is undetermined.

Time point denoted: baseline, week 1 (first vaccination visit). Documented treatment: pre-vaccination baseline after standard-of-care therapy. Trimming shortened V by 2 bases and J by 7 bases, and 10 bases separated the two germline ends. The CDR3 contains 14 residues. CDR1 SGDLS and CDR2 YYNGEE come from the germline V gene. This TCR came from a man aged 25-45 years with glioma. The rearrangement links TRBV9 to TRBJ1-6; no clear D. This material consisted of PBMCs, taken from a glioma patient treated with radiotherapy, temozolomide or both. The CDR3 DNA follows: TGTGCCAGCAGCGTTGAAAGCGGCAATTCACCCCTCCACTTT. Translation gives CASSVESGNSPLHF.